This T cell receptor (beta chain) is from a study of cytomegalovirus exposure and HLA in healthy donors. Study-wide points: There were several of the most significant clusters that appeared linked to common viral pathogens in a later analysis.

Worth noting for this clone: The antigen remains undetermined.

Primers included in the PCR were 60 Vbeta and 13 Jbeta primers. Produced via immunoSEQ multiplex PCR; TCRdb's table is partial and in-frame only. The sample includes under 200,000 clones, roughly 85% of them seen just once. This CDR3 contains 15 residues. Losses at the gene ends were 2 bases for V and 5 bases for J; bases not matched to a gene: 5. Per germline, CDR1 SGHNT and CDR2 YENEEA. The chain combines TRBV11-3 with TRBJ2-1; TRBD1 matches 8 bases. The sample consisted of PBMCs. This receptor was identified in a man aged 30 to 45 in good health and CMV-seronegative. The CDR3 loop is CASSLFGQGNNEQFF. CDR3 DNA sequence: TGTGCCAGCAGCTTATTTGGACAGGGCAACAATGAGCAGTTCTTC.